The rows below give T cell receptor beta chains drawn from one sample of a study of T cell responses to AZD1222 COVID-19 vaccine. The method was immunoSEQ multiplex PCR; TCRdb's version includes in-frame clones alone and lacks a portion of them. There are around 100,000 clones in the sample; over 75% occur only once, and approximately 1.2% lies in the top ten. The material was peripheral blood, obtained on day 0 of AZD1222 vaccination. All receptors derive from an adult in good health. CDR3s include the opening cysteine and the closing phenylalanine or tryptophan. The D gene is left open where the match is weak. Only part of the rows carry a size: once, few, many, or a class if the clone is expanded.

V	D	size	J	CDR3	DNA
TRBV11-3	TRBD1	.	TRBJ2-1	CASSRQGNEQFF	TGTGCCAGCAGTCGACAGGGGAATGAGCAGTTCTTC
TRBV19	.	few	TRBJ2-2	CASSIGDTGELFF	TGTGCCAGTAGTATCGGGGACACCGGGGAGCTGTTTTTT
TRBV29-1	.	.	TRBJ1-5	CSVASGDQPQHF	TGCAGCGTTGCCTCGGGGGATCAGCCCCAGCATTTT
TRBV6-5	.	once	TRBJ1-3	CASSYSRASGNTIYF	TGTGCCAGCAGTTACTCGAGGGCTAGTGGAAACACCATATATTTT
TRBV5-1	TRBD1	.	TRBJ2-2	CASSPGTGIVGELFF	TGCGCCAGCAGCCCGGGGACAGGGATCGTCGGGGAGCTGTTTTTT
TRBV12-3/TRBV12-4	.	.	TRBJ1-4	CASSLTGEKLFF	TGTGCCAGCAGTTTGACGGGTGAAAAACTGTTTTTT
TRBV28	.	.	TRBJ1-2	CASSFLGSYGYTF	TGTGCCAGCAGTTTCCTAGGCTCCTATGGCTACACCTTC
TRBV4-1	TRBD1	once	TRBJ1-5	CASSQGRQGGRQPQHF	TGCGCCAGCAGCCAAGGCCGACAGGGGGGTCGGCAGCCCCAGCATTTT
TRBV5-8	.	.	TRBJ1-2	CASSLGYTYGYTF	TGTGCCAGCAGCTTGGGATACACCTATGGCTACACCTTC
TRBV5-1	.	.	TRBJ1-2	CASSLALGEDGYTF	TGCGCCAGCAGCTTGGCCTTGGGGGAGGATGGCTACACCTTC
TRBV24-1	TRBD2	.	TRBJ2-1	CATSDPGGTGTYEQFF	TGTGCCACCAGTGATCCCGGGGGGACCGGGACGTATGAGCAGTTCTTC
TRBV7-3	TRBD2	once	TRBJ2-3	CASSPRLAGDTQYF	TGTGCCAGCAGCCCGCGACTAGCAGGAGATACGCAGTATTTT
TRBV27	.	.	TRBJ2-1	CASSRLAAGYNEQFF	TGTGCCAGCAGTCGCCTCGCCGCGGGCTACAATGAGCAGTTCTTC
TRBV18	.	.	TRBJ1-6	CASSGVENSPLHF	TGTGCCAGCTCAGGAGTAGAGAATTCACCCCTCCACTTT
TRBV30	TRBD1	.	TRBJ1-1	CAWSGDRANTEAFF	TGTGCCTGGAGTGGGGACAGAGCTAACACTGAAGCTTTCTTT
TRBV29-1	TRBD1	.	TRBJ2-3	CSVERRQGLTDTQYF	TGCAGCGTTGAACGACGACAGGGTCTTACAGATACGCAGTATTTT
TRBV27	TRBD1	.	TRBJ1-6	CASRATGVNSPLHF	TGTGCCAGCAGGGCGACAGGGGTTAATTCACCCCTCCACTTT
TRBV7-9	.	.	TRBJ1-5	CASSAQGGNQPQHF	TGTGCCAGCAGCGCTCAAGGAGGCAATCAGCCCCAGCATTTT
TRBV6-6	TRBD1	.	TRBJ1-3	CASSQQAGTGVRGSGNTIYF	TGTGCCAGCAGTCAACAAGCCGGGACAGGGGTCCGCGGATCCGGAAACACCATATATTTT
TRBV6-5	TRBD2	.	TRBJ2-1	CASSYQLAGYNEQFF	TGTGCCAGCAGTTACCAACTAGCGGGTTACAATGAGCAGTTCTTC
TRBV7-9	TRBD2	few	TRBJ2-7	CASSLRGGQLREQYF	TGTGCCAGCAGCCTTCGGGGGGGCCAACTACGTGAGCAGTACTTC